The clone carrying this T cell receptor beta chain appeared many times. TCRbeta library preparation incorporated unique molecular identifiers. TCRdb used MiXCR to reprocess the PCR reads, holding one entry per CDR3 protein. The sample lists 440,000 or so distinct CDR3 sequences; approximately 10% were seen once. This specimen comes from a study of T-cell reconstitution after alpha-beta-depleted transplantation in children. The CDR3 covers 14 residues. With 5 bases removed from V and 2 bases from J, the gap between germline ends came to 10 bases. The rearrangement uses TRBV12-3 or TRBV12-4 and TRBJ2-1, with a weak D call TRBD2 (6 bases). This specimen consisted of PBMCs from the stem cell graft donor, obtained from the stem cell graft. The TCR comes from a human donor who donated a stem cell graft to a child with acute myeloid leukemia. CDR3 in amino acids: CASSPGEPYNEQFF. CDR3 DNA sequence: TGTGCCAGCAGTCCGGGAGAACCCTACAATGAGCAGTTCTTC.